This T cell receptor beta chain was obtained from a study of blood T cell repertoires in COVID-19. At the level of the study: What the recovered Cohort 3 donors had was two negative PCRs, clearance, or symptom resolution. PBMCs, B-cell-depleted T cells, or T cells provided the cDNA or gDNA that made up the material.

Each participant's cohort was designated according to participant-reported clinical history. Source study methods: The authors estimated nucleated cell counts from reference gene primer amplification. Sequencing used immunoSEQ multiplex PCR; TCRdb keeps in-frame clones, though not all of them. D and trimming come from the DNA, and the V and J calls and clone size come from that table. The sample holds under 300,000 clones, around 90% seen once. This clonotype was obtained from a woman aged 60-70 years in a cohort exposed to, infected with or recovered from COVID-19 (not recorded which). The sequenced sample consisted of PBMCs or T cells enriched from blood (not recorded which).

CDR3 nucleotides: TGTGCCAGCAGTTTATCATACAGCTACGAGCAGTACTTC. As protein: CASSLSYSYEQYF. The chain employs TRBV28 and TRBJ2-7, with unresolved D. The CDR3 loop spans 13 amino acids. Germline CDR1 and CDR2: MDHEN and SYDVKM. V was clipped by 1 base and J by 3 bases, with 7 bases between them.